The following is a T cell receptor (beta chain) sequence with its context. This record belongs to a study of blood T cell repertoires in COVID-19. Study as a whole: The United States, Italy and Spain were the sources of the acute and convalescent COVID-19 samples. PBMCs, B-cell-depleted T cells, or T cells were the source of the cDNA or gDNA that made up the material.

The germline V gene encodes CDR1 SEHNR and CDR2 FQNEAQ (reference sequence). The CDR3 extends over 13 amino acids. Trimming removed 2 bases from V and 6 bases from J, with 7 bases in between. As processed by the authors: Nucleated cell number was recorded as an estimate derived from reference gene primer amplification. Assay: immunoSEQ multiplex PCR; the TCRdb copy retains only in-frame clones and omits some. V, J and clone size were drawn from that table, and D and trimming were deduced from the DNA. The sample contains some 80,000 clones, about 89% of which appear only once. The sequencing sample was made of peripheral blood. The source of this sequence is a man aged 45-60 years with active or convalescent COVID-19. This sequence joins TRBV7-9 and TRBJ2-2; the D gene is possibly TRBD2 (5 bases). This chain's CDR3 is CASSLRRSGELFF. CDR3 DNA: TGTGCCAGCAGCTTAAGGAGGTCCGGGGAGCTGTTTTTT.